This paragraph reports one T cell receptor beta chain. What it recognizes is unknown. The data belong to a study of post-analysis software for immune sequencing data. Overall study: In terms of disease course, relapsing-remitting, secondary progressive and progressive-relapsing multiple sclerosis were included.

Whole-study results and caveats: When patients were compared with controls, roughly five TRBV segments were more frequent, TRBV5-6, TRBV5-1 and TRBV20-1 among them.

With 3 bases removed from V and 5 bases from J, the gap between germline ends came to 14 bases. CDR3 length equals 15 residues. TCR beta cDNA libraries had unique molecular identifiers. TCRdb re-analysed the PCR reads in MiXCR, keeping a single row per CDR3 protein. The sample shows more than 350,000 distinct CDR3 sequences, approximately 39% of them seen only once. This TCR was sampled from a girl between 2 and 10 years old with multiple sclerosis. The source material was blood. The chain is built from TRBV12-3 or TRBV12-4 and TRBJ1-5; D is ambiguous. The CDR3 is CASSFGPIADQPQHF. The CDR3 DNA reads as TGTGCCAGCAGTTTTGGCCCTATAGCTGATCAGCCCCAGCATTTT.